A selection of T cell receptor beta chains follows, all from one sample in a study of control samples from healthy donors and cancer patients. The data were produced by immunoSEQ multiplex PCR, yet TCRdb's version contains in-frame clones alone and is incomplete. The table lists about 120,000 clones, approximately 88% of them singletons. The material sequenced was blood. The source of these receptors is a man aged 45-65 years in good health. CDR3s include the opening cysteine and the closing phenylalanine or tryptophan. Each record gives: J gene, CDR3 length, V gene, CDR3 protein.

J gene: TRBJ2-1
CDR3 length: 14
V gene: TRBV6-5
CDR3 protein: CASSFKTGINEQFF

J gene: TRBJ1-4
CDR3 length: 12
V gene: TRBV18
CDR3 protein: CASSPGGEKLFF

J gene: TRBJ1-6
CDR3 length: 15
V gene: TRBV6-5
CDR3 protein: CASRALQGGNSPLHF

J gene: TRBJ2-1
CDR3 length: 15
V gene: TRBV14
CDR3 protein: CASSLTATPYNEQFF

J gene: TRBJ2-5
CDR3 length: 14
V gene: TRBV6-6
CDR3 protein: CASSYDGVGETQYF

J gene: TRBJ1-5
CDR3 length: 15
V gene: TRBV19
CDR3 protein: CASSSPGVADQPQHF

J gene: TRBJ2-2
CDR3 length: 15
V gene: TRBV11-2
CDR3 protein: CASSYVQGGTGELFF

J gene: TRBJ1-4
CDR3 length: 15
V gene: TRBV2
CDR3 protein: CASSEARGRNEKLFF

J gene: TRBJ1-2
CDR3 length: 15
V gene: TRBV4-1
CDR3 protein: CASSRTQGADYGYTF

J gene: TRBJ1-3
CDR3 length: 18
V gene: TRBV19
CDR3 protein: CASSNVATAETIRNTIYF

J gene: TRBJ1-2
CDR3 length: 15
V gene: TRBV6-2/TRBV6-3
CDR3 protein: CASSYSPDLGRGYTF

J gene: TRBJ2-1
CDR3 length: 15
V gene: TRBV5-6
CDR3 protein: CASTPLGQDYNEQFF

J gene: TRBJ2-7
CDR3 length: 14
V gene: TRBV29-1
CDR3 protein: CSVAGGSPPYEQYF

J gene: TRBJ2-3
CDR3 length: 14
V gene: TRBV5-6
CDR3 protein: CASRLRAGGDTQYF

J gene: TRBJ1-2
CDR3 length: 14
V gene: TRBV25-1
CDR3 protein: CASSDIYGVRGYTF

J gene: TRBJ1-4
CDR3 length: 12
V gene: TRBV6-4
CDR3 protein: CQGSVTNEKLFF

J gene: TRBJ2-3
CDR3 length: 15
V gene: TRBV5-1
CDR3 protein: CASSLAGGRTDTQYF

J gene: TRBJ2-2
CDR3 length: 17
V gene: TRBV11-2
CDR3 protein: CASSFLAGGPNTGELFF

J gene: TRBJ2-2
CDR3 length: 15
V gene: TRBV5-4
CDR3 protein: CASSLMAANTGELFF

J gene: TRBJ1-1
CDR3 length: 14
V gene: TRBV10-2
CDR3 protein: CASSNTGGNTEAFF

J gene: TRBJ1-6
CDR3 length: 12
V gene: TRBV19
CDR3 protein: CASSPNLGSLHF

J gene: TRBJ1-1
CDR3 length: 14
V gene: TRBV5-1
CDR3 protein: CASSLGVRGTEAFF

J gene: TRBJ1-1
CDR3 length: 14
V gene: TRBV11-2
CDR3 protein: CASSSPGENTEAFF

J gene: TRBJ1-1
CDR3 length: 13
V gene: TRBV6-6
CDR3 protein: CASTWTGFGEAFF

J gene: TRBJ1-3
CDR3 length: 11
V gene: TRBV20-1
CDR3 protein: CSAGVGNTIYF

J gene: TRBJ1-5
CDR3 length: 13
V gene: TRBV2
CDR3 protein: CASSDRVNQPQHF

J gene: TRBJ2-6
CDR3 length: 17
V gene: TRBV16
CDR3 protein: CASSHPGGDSGANVLTF

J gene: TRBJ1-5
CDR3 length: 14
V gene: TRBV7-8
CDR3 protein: CASSLDNSNQPQHF

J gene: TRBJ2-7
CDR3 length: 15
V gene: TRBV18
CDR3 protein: CASSQLAGGAYEQYF

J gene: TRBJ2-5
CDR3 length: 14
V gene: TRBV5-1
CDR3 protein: CASSFAKIQETQYF

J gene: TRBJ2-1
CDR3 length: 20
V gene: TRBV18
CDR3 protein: CASSPPATSGGHSSYNEQFF

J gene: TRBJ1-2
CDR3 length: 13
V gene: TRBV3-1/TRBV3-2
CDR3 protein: CASSQRGNYGYTF

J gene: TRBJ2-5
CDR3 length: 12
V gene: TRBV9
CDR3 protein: CASSPVKGEQYF

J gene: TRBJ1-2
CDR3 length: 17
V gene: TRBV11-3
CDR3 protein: CASSLPCRGAANYGYTF

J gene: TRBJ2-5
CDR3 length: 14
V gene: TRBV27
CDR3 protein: CASSLARWEETQYF

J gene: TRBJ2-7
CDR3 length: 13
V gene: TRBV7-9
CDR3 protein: CASSLENKNEQYF

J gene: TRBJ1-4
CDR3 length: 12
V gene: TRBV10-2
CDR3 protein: CATRSTNEKLFF